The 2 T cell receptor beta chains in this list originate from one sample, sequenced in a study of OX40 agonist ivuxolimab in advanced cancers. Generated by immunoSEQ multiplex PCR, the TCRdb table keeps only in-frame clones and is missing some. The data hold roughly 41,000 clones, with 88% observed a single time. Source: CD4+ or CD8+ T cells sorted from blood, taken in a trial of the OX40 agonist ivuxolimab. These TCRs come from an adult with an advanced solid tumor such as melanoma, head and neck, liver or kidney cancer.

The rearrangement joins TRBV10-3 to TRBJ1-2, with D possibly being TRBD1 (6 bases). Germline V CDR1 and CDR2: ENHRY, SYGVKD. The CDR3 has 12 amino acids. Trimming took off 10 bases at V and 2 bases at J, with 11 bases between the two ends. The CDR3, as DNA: TGTGCCACCTGGACAGCCAACTATGGCTACACCTTC. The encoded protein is CATWTANYGYTF.

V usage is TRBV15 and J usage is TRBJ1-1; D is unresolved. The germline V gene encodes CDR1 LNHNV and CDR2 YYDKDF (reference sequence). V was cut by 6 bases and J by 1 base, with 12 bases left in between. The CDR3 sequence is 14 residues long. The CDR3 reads CATREQPPNTEAFF. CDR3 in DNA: TGTGCCACCAGAGAACAGCCACCGAACACTGAAGCTTTCTTT.